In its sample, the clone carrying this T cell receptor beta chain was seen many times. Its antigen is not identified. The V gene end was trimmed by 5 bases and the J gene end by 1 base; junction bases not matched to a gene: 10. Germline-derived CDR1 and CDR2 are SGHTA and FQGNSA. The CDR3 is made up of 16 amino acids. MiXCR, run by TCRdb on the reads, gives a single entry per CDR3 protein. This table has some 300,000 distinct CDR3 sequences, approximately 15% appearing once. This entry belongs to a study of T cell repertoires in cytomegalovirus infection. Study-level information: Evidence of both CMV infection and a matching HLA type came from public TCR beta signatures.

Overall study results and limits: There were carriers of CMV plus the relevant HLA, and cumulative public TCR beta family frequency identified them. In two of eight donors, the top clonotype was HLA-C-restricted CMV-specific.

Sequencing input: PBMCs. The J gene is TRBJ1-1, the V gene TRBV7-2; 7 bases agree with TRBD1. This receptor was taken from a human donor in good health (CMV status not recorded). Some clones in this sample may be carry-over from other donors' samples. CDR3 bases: TGTGCCAGCAGCCCGCCCGGGACAGATAAGAACACTGAAGCTTTCTTT. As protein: CASSPPGTDKNTEAFF.